Listed below are T cell receptor beta chains from one sample, sequenced in a study of Ad26.COV2.S vaccination and SARS-CoV-2 variants. This table comes from immunoSEQ multiplex PCR, and its TCRdb copy is limited to in-frame clones, with some not included. The table lists about 320,000 clones, 86% of them singletons. Sequences were derived from peripheral blood, sampled in a trial of Ad26.COV2.S vaccine versus placebo. These receptors all stem from a person aged 18 to 65 who received the Ad26.COV2.S COVID-19 vaccine or a placebo. The CDR3 runs from the conserved cysteine through the conserved F or W. The D gene is left open where the match is weak. Expanded clones are given a class, and other clones once, few, many or no size at all.

V gene,clone size,J gene,D gene,CDR3 DNA,CDR3 protein
TRBV7-2,few,TRBJ2-7,-,TGTGCCAGCAGCTTAGGCGCCACAAAAAGTTACGAGCAGTACTTC,CASSLGATKSYEQYF
TRBV6-4,-,TRBJ2-4,TRBD1,TGTGCCAGCAGCCAGACAGGGAGAGCAAACATTCAGTACTTC,CASSQTGRANIQYF
TRBV2,-,TRBJ1-5,TRBD1,TGTGCCAGCAGTGACAGGGGGCGGATAAATCAGCCCCAGCATTTT,CASSDRGRINQPQHF
TRBV11-2,-,TRBJ2-2,TRBD1,TGTGCCAGCAGCCAAGACAGGGGGCGGTACACCGGGGAGCTGTTTTTT,CASSQDRGRYTGELFF
TRBV19,many,TRBJ2-1,TRBD1,TGTGCCAGTAGTAACGCAGGGGGCGAGCAGTTCTTC,CASSNAGGEQFF
TRBV6-6,once,TRBJ1-6,-,TGTGCCAGCACCCCAAGGGGGGGGCTATATAATTCACCCCTCCACTTT,CASTPRGGLYNSPLHF
TRBV6-5,-,TRBJ2-5,-,TGTGCCAGCAGTTACTCGATTTCGGGGCAAGAGACCCAGTACTTC,CASSYSISGQETQYF
TRBV29-1,-,TRBJ1-1,-,TGCAGCGGCGGCTTCGGGGTGGGCACTGAAGCTTTCTTT,CSGGFGVGTEAFF
TRBV7-2,once,TRBJ2-5,-,TGTGCCAGCAGCTTAGGGGAAGAGACCCAGTACTTC,CASSLGEETQYF
TRBV27,-,TRBJ1-2,-,TGTGCCAGCAGTTTATTAGCGGAACAGGGCTATGGCTACACCTTC,CASSLLAEQGYGYTF
TRBV2,-,TRBJ1-3,-,TGTGCCAGCAGTGGGGAAGGGAGCCGCTCTGGAAACACCATATATTTT,CASSGEGSRSGNTIYF
TRBV19,-,TRBJ2-7,-,TGTGCCAGTAGTATAGACAGGGGACCCTACGAGCAGTACTTC,CASSIDRGPYEQYF
TRBV30,-,TRBJ2-7,-,TGTGCCTGGAGTGTACGGGCGGCAGGGCAGCAGTACTTC,CAWSVRAAGQQYF
TRBV5-1,few,TRBJ1-6,-,TGCGCCAGCAGTCATCAGGCTGATAATTCACCCCTCCACTTT,CASSHQADNSPLHF
TRBV6-9,-,TRBJ2-4,-,TGTGCCAGCAGTTCCACAGGGACCAAAAACATTCAGTACTTC,CASSSTGTKNIQYF
TRBV19,-,TRBJ2-6,TRBD2,TGTGCCAGTAGTATAGCTAGCGGGGCCACAAGTGGGGCCAACGTCCTGACTTTC,CASSIASGATSGANVLTF
TRBV7-2,-,TRBJ2-1,-,TGTGCCAGCAGCTTGGTCGGGGGGCGATACAATGAGCAGTTCTTC,CASSLVGGRYNEQFF
TRBV7-9,-,TRBJ2-7,-,TGTGCCAGCAGCTCGTACCGGGCCCCAGAGCAGTACTTC,CASSSYRAPEQYF
TRBV2,-,TRBJ2-2,TRBD2,TGTGCCAGCAGGGTAGCGGGGGGTCCTCCCGGGGAGCTGTTTTTT,CASRVAGGPPGELFF
TRBV7-6,-,TRBJ2-7,TRBD1,TGTGCCAGCAGCTTAGCCCGGGACAGATCCTACGAGCAGTACTTC,CASSLARDRSYEQYF
TRBV3-1/TRBV3-2,-,TRBJ1-3,-,TGTGCCAGCAGCCAAGGGCAGGGAGGAAACACCATATATTTT,CASSQGQGGNTIYF
TRBV19,-,TRBJ1-3,-,TGTGCCAGTAGTATAACATCCTCTGGAAACACCATATATTTT,CASSITSSGNTIYF
TRBV13,-,TRBJ2-3,-,TGTGCCAGCAGCTTAGGCCTTGCCAATACGCAGTATTTT,CASSLGLANTQYF
TRBV18,-,TRBJ1-1,TRBD1,TGTGCCAGCTCACCACCCCCAGGGGGATACACTGAAGCTTTCTTT,CASSPPPGGYTEAFF
TRBV7-2,-,TRBJ2-2,-,TGTGCCAGCAGCTTATCAGGGGCAAGTACCGGGGAGCTGTTTTTT,CASSLSGASTGELFF
TRBV28,-,TRBJ1-2,-,TGTGCCAGCAGTTTAACTGGGGGCGGGTCTTTCCGTGGCTACACCTTC,CASSLTGGGSFRGYTF
TRBV19,-,TRBJ1-1,TRBD1,TGTGCCAGTGGTAGACAGGGGGAGGTCGGCACTGAAGCTTTCTTT,CASGRQGEVGTEAFF
TRBV6-5,-,TRBJ1-5,TRBD1,TGTGCCAGCAGGCAACAGGGGATTAGCAATCAGCCCCAGCATTTT,CASRQQGISNQPQHF
TRBV30,once,TRBJ2-7,-,TGTGCCTGGAGTGTATCTCAGGGCTACGAGCAGTACTTC,CAWSVSQGYEQYF
TRBV9,-,TRBJ1-1,TRBD1,TGTGCCAGCAGCGCGACAGGGGGCGCGACTGAAGCTTTCTTT,CASSATGGATEAFF
TRBV20-1,-,TRBJ1-1,-,TGCAGTGCTAGAATAGTCACTGAAGCTTTCTTT,CSARIVTEAFF
TRBV5-1,-,TRBJ1-4,TRBD1,TGCGCCAGCAGCTTTGACAGGGGGGATGAAAAACTGTTTTTT,CASSFDRGDEKLFF
TRBV5-6,-,TRBJ1-1,TRBD1,TGTGCCAGCAGCTTGACTCCGGGACAGGCGAACACTGAAGCTTTCTTT,CASSLTPGQANTEAFF
TRBV7-9,once,TRBJ1-4,TRBD1,TGTGCCAGCACCCCTCACCAGGGACAGGGGCCTAATGAAAAACTGTTTTTT,CASTPHQGQGPNEKLFF
TRBV9,-,TRBJ2-5,-,TGTGCCAGCAGCCTCGACAGCCAAGAGACCCAGTACTTC,CASSLDSQETQYF
TRBV7-2,-,TRBJ2-3,-,TGTGCCAGCAGCCCCTCCAGGGCCTTCACAGATACGCAGTATTTT,CASSPSRAFTDTQYF
TRBV7-8,few,TRBJ1-3,-,TGTGCCAGCAGCTTAGCCCTTGCGGGGGCCTCTGGAAACACCATATATTTT,CASSLALAGASGNTIYF
TRBV5-1,-,TRBJ1-1,-,TGCGCCAGCAGCTTGGAGGGGTCCAACACTGAAGCTTTCTTT,CASSLEGSNTEAFF
TRBV9,-,TRBJ1-4,-,TGTGCCAGCAGTCCGGGGAGGGGGGATGAAAAACTGTTTTTT,CASSPGRGDEKLFF
TRBV7-6,-,TRBJ1-6,-,TGTGCCAGCAGCCGCGGCCGGGGCTTTAATTCACCCCTCCACTTT,CASSRGRGFNSPLHF